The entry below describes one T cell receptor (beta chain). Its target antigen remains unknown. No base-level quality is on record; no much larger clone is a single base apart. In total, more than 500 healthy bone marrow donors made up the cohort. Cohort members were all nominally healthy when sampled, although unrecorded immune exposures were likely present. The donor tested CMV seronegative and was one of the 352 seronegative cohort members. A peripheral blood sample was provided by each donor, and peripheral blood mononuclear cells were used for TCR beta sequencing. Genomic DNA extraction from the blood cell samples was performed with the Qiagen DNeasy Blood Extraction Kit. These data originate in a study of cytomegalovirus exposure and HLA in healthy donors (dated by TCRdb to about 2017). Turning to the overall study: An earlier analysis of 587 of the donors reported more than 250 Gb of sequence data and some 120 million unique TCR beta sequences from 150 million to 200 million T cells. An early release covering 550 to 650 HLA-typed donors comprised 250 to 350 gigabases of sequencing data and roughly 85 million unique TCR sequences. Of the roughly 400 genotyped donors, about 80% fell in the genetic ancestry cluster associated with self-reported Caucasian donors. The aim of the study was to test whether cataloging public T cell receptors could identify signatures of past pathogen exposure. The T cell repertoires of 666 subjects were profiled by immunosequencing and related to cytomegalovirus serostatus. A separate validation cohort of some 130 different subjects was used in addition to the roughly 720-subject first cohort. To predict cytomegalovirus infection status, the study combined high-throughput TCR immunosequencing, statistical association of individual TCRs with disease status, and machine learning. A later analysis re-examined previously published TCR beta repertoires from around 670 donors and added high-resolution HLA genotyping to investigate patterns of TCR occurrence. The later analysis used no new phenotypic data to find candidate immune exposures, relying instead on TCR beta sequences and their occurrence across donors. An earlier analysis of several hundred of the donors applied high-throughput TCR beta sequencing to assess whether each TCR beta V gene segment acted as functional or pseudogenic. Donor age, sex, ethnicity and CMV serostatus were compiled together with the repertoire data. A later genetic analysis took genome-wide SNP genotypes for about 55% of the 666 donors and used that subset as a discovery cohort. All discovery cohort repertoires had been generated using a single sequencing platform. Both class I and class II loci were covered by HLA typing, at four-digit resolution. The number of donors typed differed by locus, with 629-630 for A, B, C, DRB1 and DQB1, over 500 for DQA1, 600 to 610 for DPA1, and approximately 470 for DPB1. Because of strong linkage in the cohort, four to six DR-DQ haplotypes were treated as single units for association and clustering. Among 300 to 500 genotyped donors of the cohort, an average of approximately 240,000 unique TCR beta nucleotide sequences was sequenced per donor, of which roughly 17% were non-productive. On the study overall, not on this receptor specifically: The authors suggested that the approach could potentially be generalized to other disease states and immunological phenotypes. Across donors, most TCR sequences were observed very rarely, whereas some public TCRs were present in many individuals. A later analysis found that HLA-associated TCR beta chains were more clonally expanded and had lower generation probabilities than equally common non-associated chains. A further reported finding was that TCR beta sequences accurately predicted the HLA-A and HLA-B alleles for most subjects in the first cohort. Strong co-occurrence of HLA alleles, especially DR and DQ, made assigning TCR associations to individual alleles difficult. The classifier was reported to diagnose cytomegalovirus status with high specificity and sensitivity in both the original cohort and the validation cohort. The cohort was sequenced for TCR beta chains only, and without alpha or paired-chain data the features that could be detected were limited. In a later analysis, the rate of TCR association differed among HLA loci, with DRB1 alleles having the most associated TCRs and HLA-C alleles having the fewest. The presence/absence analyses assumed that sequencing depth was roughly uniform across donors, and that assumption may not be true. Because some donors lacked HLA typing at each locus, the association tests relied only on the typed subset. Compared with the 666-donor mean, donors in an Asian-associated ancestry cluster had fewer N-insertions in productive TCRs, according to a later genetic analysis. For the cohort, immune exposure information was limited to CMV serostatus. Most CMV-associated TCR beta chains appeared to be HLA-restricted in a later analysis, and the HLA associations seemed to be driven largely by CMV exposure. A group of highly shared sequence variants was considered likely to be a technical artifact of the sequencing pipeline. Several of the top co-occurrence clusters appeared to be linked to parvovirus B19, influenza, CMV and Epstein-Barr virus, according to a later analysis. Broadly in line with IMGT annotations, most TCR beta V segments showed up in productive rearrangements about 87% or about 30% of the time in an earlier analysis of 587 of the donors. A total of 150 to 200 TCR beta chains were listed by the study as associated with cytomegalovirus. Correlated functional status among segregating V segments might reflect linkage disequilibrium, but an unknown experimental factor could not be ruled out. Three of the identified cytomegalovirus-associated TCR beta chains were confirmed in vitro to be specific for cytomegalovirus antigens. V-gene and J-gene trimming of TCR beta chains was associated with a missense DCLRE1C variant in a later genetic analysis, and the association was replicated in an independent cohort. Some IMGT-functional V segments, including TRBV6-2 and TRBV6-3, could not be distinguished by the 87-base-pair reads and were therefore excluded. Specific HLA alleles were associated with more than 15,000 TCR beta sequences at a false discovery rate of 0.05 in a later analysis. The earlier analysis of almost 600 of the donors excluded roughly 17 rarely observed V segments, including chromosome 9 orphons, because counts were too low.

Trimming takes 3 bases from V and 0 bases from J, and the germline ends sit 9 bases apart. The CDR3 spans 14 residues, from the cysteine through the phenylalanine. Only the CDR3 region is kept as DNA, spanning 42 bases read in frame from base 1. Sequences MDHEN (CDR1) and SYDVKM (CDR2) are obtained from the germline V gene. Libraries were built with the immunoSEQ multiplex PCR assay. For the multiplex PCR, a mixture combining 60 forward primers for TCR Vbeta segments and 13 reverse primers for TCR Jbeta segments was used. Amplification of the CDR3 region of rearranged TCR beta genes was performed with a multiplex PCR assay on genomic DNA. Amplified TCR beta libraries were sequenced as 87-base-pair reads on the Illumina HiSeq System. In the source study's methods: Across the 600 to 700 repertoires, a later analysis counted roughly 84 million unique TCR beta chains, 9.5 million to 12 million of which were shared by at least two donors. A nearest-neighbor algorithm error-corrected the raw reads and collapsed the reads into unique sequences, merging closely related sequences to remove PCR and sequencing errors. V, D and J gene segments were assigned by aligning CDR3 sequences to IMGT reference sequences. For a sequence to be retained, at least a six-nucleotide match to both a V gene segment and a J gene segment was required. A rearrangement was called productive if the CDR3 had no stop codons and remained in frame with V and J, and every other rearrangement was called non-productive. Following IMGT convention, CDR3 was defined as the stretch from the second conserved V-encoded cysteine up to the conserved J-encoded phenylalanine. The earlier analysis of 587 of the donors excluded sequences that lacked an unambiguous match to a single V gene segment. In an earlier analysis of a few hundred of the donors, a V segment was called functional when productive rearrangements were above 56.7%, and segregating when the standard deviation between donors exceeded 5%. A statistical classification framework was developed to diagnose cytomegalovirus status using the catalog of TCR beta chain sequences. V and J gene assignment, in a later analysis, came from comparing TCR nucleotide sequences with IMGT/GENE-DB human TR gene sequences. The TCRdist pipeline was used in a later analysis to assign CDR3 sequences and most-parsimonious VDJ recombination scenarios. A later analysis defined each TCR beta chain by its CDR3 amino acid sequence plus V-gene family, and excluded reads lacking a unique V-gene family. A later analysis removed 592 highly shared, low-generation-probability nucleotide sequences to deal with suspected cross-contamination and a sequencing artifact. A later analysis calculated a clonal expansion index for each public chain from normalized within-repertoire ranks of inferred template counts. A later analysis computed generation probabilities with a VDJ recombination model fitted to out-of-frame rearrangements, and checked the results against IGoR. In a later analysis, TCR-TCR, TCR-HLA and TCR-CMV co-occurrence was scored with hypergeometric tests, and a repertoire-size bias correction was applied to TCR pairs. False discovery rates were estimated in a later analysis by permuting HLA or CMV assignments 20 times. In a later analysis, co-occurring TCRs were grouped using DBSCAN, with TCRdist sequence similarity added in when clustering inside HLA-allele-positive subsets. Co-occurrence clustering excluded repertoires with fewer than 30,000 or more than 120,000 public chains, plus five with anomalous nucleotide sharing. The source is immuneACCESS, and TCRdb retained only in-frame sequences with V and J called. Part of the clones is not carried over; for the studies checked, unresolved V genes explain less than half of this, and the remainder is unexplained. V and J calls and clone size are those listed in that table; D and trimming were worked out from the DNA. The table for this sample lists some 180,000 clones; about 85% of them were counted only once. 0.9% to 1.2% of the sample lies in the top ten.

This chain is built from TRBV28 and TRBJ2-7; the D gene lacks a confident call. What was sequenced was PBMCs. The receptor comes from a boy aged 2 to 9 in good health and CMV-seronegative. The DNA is TGTGCCAGCAGTTTTGGGCAGCCCTCCTACGAGCAGTACTTC. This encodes CASSFGQPSYEQYF. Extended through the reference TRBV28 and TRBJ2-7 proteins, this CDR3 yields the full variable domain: DVKVTQSSRYLVKRTGEKVFLECVQDMDHENMFWYRQDPGLGLRLIYFSYDVKMKEKGDIPEGYSVSREKKERFSLILESASTNQTSMYLCASSFGQPSYEQYFGPGTRLTVT.